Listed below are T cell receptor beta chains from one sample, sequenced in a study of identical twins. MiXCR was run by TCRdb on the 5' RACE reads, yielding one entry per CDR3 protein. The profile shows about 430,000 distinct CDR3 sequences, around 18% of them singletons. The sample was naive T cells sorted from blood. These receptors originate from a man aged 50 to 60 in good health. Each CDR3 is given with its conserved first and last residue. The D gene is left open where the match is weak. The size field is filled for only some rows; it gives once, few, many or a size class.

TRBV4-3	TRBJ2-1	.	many	CASSQGRDRYNEQFF	TGCGCCAGCAGCCAAGGCCGGGACCGTTACAATGAGCAGTTCTTC
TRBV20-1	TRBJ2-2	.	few	CSARGNSPGELFF	TGCAGTGCTAGGGGTAATTCACCTGGGGAGCTGTTTTTT
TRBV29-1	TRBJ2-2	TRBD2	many	CSVLVAGAYTGELFF	TGCAGCGTTCTGGTAGCGGGGGCCTACACCGGGGAGCTGTTTTTT
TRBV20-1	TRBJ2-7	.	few	CSASGWGSYEQYF	TGCAGTGCTAGTGGCTGGGGATCCTACGAGCAGTACTTC
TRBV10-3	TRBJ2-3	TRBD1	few	CAISAQGEDTQYF	TGTGCCATCAGTGCCCAGGGGGAAGATACGCAGTATTTT
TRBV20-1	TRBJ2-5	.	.	CSASRREEQETQYF	TGCAGTGCTAGTAGGAGGGAGGAACAAGAGACCCAGTACTTC
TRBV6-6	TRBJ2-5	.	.	CASSYPLETQYF	TGTGCCAGCAGTTACCCCCTGGAGACCCAGTACTTC
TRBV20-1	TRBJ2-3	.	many	CSARVGHLWSTDTQYF	TGCAGTGCTAGAGTTGGACACCTGTGGAGCACAGATACGCAGTATTTT
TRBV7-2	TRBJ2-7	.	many	CASSLAMLQHF	TGTGCCAGCAGCTTAGCGATGCTACAGCACTTC
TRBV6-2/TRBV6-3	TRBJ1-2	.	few	CASSIRALGGYGYTF	TGTGCCAGCAGTATCCGGGCCCTGGGCGGCTATGGCTACACCTTC
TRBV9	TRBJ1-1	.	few	CASSVGGLPGTEAFF	TGTGCCAGCAGCGTAGGAGGCCTGCCGGGGACTGAAGCTTTCTTT
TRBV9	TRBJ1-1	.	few	CASSSAGMTEAFF	TGTGCCAGCAGCTCGGCAGGGATGACTGAAGCTTTCTTT
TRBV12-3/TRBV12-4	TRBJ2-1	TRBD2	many	CASKESAGQERQFF	TGTGCCAGCAAAGAATCAGCGGGGCAGGAGAGGCAGTTCTTC
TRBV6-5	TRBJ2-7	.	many	CASSFRATFPYEQYF	TGTGCCAGCAGTTTCCGAGCGACTTTCCCCTACGAGCAGTACTTC
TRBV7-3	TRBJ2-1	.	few	CANSSTGNNEQFF	TGTGCCAACAGCTCGACAGGCAACAATGAGCAGTTCTTC
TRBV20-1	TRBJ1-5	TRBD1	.	CSARVGTGNNQPQHF	TGCAGTGCTAGAGTAGGGACAGGGAACAATCAGCCCCAGCATTTT
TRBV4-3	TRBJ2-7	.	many	CASSQGRTETYEQYF	TGCGCCAGCAGCCAAGGTAGGACAGAAACCTACGAGCAGTACTTC
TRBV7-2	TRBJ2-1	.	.	CASSLVFGRLSYNEQFF	TGTGCCAGCAGCTTAGTGTTTGGGAGGCTCTCCTACAATGAGCAGTTCTTC
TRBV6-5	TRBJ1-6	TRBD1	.	CASSSDRASSYNSPLHF	TGTGCCAGCAGTTCGGACAGGGCGAGCTCCTATAATTCACCCCTCCACTTT
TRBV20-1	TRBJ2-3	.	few	CSGRQGIAVSTDTQYF	TGCAGTGGGCGGCAGGGGATCGCTGTAAGCACAGATACGCAGTATTTT
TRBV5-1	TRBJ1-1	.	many	CASRVQGNEAEAFF	TGCGCCAGCAGAGTTCAGGGGAATGAAGCTGAAGCTTTCTTT
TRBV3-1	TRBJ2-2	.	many	CASSQELRATGELFF	TGTGCCAGCAGCCAAGAGCTCAGGGCCACCGGGGAGCTGTTTTTT
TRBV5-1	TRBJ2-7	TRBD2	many	CASSLALAGSSYEQYF	TGCGCCAGCAGCTTGGCCCTAGCGGGAAGCTCCTACGAGCAGTACTTC
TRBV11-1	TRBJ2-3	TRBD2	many	CASSLPIRTSGTTDTQYF	TGTGCCAGCAGCTTACCGATACGGACTAGCGGGACCACAGATACGCAGTATTTT
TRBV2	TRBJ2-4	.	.	CASRPDGNIQYF	TGTGCCAGCAGACCCGACGGGAACATTCAGTACTTC
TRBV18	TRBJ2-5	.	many	CASSPLRETQYF	TGTGCCAGCTCACCACTAAGGGAGACCCAGTACTTC
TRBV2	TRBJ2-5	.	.	CASSGESKQETQYF	TGTGCCAGCAGTGGGGAGAGCAAGCAAGAGACCCAGTACTTC
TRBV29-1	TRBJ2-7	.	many	CSVQPGQQGYEQYF	TGCAGCGTACAACCGGGGCAACAGGGCTACGAGCAGTACTTC
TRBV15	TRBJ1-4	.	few	CATSRRTAQVEKLFF	TGTGCCACCAGCAGACGGACAGCTCAGGTGGAAAAACTGTTTTTT
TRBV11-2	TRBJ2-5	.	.	CASSLERGGNQETQYF	TGTGCCAGCAGCTTAGAGAGGGGGGGAAACCAAGAGACCCAGTACTTC
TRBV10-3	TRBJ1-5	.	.	CAIRDSRNSNQPQHF	TGTGCCATCAGGGACAGCAGAAATAGCAATCAGCCCCAGCATTTT
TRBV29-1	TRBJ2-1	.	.	CSVFSAEHYNEQFF	TGCAGCGTTTTCTCGGCGGAGCACTACAATGAGCAGTTCTTC
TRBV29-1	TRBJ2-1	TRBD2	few	CSVEYVVGSAGRGIEQFF	TGCAGCGTTGAGTACGTGGTGGGGTCTGCGGGGAGGGGCATTGAGCAGTTCTTC
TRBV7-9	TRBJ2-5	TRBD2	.	CASSSRGLAGQETQYF	TGTGCCAGCAGCTCTAGGGGACTAGCGGGGCAAGAGACCCAGTACTTC
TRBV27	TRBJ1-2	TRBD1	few	CASSFRTGALRGYTF	TGTGCCAGCAGTTTCCGTACAGGGGCTCTGCGTGGCTACACCTTC
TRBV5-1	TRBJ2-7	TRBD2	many	CASRGGLAEHYEQYF	TGCGCCAGCAGGGGGGGACTAGCCGAGCACTACGAGCAGTACTTC
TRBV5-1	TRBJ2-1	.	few	CASRPDWFSSYNEQFF	TGCGCCAGCAGACCGGACTGGTTCAGCTCCTACAATGAGCAGTTCTTC
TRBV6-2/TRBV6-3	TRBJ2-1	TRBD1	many	CASSKYRGIYNEQFF	TGTGCCAGCAGTAAATACAGGGGGATATACAATGAGCAGTTCTTC
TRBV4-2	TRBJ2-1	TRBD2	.	CASSQATSGGYEQFF	TGTGCCAGCAGCCAAGCTACTAGCGGGGGGTATGAGCAGTTCTTC
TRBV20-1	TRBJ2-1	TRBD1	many	CSAKTGGIYNEQFF	TGCAGTGCAAAGACAGGGGGTATTTACAATGAGCAGTTCTTC
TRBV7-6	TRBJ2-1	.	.	CASSLLRGEQFF	TGTGCCAGCAGCTTACTCAGGGGTGAGCAGTTCTTC
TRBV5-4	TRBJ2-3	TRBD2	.	CASSGGTSGGSTDTQYF	TGTGCCAGCAGCGGAGGGACTAGCGGGGGTAGCACAGATACGCAGTATTTT